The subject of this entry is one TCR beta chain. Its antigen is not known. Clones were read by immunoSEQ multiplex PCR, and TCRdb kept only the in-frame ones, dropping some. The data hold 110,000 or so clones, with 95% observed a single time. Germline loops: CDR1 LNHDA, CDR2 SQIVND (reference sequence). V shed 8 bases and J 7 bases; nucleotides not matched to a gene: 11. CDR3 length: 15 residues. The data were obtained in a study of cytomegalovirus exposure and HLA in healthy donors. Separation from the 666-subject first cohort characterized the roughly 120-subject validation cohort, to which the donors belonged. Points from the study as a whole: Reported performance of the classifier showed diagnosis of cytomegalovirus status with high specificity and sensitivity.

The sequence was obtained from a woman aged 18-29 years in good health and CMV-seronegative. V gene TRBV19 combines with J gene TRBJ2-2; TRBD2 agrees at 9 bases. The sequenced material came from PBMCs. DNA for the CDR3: TGTGCCAGTGGAGAGCGGGGGGATAGCATCGGGGAGCTGTTTTTT. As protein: CASGERGDSIGELFF.